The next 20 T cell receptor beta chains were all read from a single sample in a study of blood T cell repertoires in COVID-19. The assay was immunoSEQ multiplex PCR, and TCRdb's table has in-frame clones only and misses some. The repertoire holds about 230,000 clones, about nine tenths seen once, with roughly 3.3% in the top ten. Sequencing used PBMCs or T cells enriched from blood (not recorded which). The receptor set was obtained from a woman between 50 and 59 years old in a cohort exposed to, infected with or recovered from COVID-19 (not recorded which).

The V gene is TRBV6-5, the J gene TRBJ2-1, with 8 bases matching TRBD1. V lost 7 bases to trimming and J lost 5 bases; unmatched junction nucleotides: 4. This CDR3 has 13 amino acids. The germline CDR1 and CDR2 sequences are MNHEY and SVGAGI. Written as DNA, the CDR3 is TGTGCCAGCACCGGGACAGGCAACAATGAGCAGTTCTTC. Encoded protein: CASTGTGNNEQFF.

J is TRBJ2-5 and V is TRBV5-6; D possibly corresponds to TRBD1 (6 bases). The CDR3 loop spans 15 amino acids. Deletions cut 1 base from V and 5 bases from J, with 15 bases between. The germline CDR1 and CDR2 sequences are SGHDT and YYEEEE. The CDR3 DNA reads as TGTGCCAGCAGCTTGTCAGGCATCACAGGGGAGACCCAGTACTTC. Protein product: CASSLSGITGETQYF.

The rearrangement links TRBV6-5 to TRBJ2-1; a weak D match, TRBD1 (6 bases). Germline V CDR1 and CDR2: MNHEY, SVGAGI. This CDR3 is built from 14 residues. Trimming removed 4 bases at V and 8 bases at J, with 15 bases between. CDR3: CASSSRQADHEQFF. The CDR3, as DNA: TGTGCCAGCAGTTCCCGACAGGCCGACCATGAGCAGTTCTTC.

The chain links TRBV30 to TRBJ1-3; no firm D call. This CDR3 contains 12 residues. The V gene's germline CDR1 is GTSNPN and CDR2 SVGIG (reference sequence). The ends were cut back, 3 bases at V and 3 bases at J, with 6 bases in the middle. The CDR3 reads CAWRSSGNTIYF. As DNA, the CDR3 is TGTGCCTGGAGGTCCAGTGGAAACACCATATATTTT.

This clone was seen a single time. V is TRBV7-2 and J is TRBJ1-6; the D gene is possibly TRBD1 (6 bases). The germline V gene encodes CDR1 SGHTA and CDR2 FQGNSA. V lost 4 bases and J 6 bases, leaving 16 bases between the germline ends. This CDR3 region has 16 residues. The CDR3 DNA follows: TGTGCCAGCAGCTCCCCGCAGGGGACGCGTAATTCACCCCTCCACTTT. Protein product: CASSSPQGTRNSPLHF.

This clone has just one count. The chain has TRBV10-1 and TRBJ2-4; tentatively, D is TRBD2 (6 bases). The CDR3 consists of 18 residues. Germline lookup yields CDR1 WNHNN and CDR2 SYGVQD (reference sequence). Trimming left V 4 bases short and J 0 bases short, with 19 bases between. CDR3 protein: CASSGIPGLCLAKNIQYF. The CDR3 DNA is TGCGCCAGCAGTGGGATCCCGGGACTTTGCCTAGCCAAAAACATTCAGTACTTC.

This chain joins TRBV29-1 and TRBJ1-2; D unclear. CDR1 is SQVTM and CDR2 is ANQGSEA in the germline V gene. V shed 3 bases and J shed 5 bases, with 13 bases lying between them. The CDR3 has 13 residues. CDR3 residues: CSVESGSHYGYTF. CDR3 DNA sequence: TGCAGCGTTGAGTCCGGGAGCCATTATGGCTACACCTTC.

CDR3 coding DNA: TGTGCCAGTACTAACCGGCAGGGCGATGGCGGGGAGCTGTTTTTT. This encodes CASTNRQGDGGELFF. The chain has TRBV19 and TRBJ2-2; D possibly corresponds to TRBD1 (5 bases). Germline V lookup: CDR1 LNHDA, CDR2 SQIVND (reference sequence). The V end was cut by 7 bases, the J end by 7 bases, with 19 bases between. The CDR3 has 15 amino acids.

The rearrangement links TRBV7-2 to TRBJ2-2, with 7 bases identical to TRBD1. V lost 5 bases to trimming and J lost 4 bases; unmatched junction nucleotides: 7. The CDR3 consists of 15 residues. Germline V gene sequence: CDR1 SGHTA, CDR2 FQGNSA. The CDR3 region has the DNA TGTGCCAGCAGCCTCCTGACAGGGAGCACCGGGGAGCTGTTTTTT. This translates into CASSLLTGSTGELFF.

The CDR3 DNA reads TGCGCCAGCAGTGAGTCGACCTCAGGGACAGGTGTGAATCAGCCCCAGCATTTT. It translates to CASSESTSGTGVNQPQHF. This chain uses TRBV10-1 with TRBJ1-5; 8 positions agree with TRBD1. V shed 0 bases, J shed 4 bases, and the junction held 11 bases outside the gene matches. This CDR3 has 18 residues. CDR1 and CDR2 (germline): WNHNN, SYGVQD (reference sequence).

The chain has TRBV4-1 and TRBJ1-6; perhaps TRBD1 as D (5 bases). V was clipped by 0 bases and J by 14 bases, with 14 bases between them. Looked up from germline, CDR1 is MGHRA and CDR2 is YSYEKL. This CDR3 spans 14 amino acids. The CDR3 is CASSQEGGASTLHF. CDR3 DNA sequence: TGCGCCAGCAGCCAAGAGGGCGGGGCCTCGACCCTCCACTTT.

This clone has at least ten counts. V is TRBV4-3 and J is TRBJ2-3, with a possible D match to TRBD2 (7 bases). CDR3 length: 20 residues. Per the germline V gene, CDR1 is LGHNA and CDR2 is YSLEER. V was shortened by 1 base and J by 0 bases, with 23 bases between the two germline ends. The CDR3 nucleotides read TGCGCCAGCAGCCAAGTAGGCATCTGCTCCGGGGGGCGGAGCACAGATACGCAGTATTTT. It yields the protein CASSQVGICSGGRSTDTQYF.

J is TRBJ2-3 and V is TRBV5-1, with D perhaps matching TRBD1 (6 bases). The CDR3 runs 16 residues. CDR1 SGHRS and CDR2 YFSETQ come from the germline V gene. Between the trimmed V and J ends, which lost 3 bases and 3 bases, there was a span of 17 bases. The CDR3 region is CASSYLDRLGTDTQYF. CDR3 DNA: TGCGCCAGCAGCTACCTAGACAGGTTGGGGACAGATACGCAGTATTTT.

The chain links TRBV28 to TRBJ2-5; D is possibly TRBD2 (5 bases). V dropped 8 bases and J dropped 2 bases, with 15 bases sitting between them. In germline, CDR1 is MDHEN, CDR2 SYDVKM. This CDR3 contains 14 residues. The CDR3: CASSTTKYQETQYF. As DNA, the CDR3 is TGTGCCAGCTCCACGACTAAATATCAAGAGACCCAGTACTTC.

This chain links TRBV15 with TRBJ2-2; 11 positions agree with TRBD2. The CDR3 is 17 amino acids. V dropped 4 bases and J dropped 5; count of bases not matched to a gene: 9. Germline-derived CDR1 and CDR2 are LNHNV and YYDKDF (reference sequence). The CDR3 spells CATSTLAGGLETGELFF. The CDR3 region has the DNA TGTGCCACCAGCACCTTAGCGGGGGGGCTCGAAACCGGGGAGCTGTTTTTT.

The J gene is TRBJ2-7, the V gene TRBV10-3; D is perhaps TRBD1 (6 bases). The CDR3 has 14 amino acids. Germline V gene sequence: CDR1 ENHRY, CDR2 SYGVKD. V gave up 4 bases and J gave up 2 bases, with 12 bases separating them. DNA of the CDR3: TGTGCCATCAGTGGAACAGGGCCGACCTACGAGCAGTACTTC. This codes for CAISGTGPTYEQYF.

The CDR3 DNA reads as TGTGCCAGCAGCCGGGGGGTAAACAACCAAGAGACCCAGTACTTC. Protein sequence: CASSRGVNNQETQYF. This rearrangement joins TRBV7-3 to TRBJ2-5, with 7 bases aligning to TRBD2. Germline CDR1 reads SGHTA; CDR2 reads FQGTGA. The CDR3 loop spans 15 amino acids. Trimming took 5 bases from V and 0 from J; bases not matched to a gene: 6.

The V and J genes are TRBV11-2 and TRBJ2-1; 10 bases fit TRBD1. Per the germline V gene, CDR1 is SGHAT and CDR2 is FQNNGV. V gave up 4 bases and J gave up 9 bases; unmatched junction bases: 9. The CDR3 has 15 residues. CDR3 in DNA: TGTGCCAGCAGCTCACTCGGACAGGGGGACGCTGAGCAGTTCTTC. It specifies CASSSLGQGDAEQFF.

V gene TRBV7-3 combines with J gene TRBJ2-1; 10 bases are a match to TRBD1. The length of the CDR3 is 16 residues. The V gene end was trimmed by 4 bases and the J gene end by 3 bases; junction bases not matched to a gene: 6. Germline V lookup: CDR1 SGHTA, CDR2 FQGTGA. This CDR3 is CASSSPDRGRYNEQFF. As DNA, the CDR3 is TGTGCCAGCAGCTCTCCAGACAGGGGGCGCTACAATGAGCAGTTCTTC.

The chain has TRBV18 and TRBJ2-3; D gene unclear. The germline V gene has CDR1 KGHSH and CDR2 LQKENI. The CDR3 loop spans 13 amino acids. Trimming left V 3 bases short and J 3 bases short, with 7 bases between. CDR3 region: CASSPLRTDTQYF. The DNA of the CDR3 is TGTGCCAGCTCACCCTTGCGTACAGATACGCAGTATTTT.